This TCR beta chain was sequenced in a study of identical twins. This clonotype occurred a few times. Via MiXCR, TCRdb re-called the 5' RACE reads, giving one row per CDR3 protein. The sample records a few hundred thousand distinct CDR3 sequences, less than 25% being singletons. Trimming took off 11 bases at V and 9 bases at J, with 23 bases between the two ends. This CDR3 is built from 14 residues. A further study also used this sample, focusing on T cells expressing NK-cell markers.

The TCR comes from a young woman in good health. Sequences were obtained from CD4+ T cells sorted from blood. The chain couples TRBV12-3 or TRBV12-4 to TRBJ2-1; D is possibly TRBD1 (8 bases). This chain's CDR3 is CAVQGEGRASEQFF. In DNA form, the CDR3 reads TGTGCCGTACAGGGGGAGGGTCGGGCCTCTGAGCAGTTCTTC.